This T cell receptor (beta chain) was captured in a study of response to subunit inactivated influenza vaccine. Germline-derived CDR1 and CDR2 are LNHNV and YYDKDF (reference sequence). J gave up 10 bases and V 5 bases, and 8 bases lay outside the gene matches. The CDR3 consists of 14 residues. Using its own MiXCR run on the RT-PCR reads, TCRdb lists one record per CDR3 protein. The sample consists of about 570,000 distinct CDR3 sequences, around 11% of them appearing once. This sample was shared with a second study, whose subject was T cells expressing NK-cell markers. That paper states: 5'RACE template switching built TCR beta cDNA with unique molecular identifiers. The TCR beta repertoires originated in sorted CD3+CD56+NKG2C+, CD3+CD56+NKG2C- and CD3+CD56-NKG2C+ T cells. Seven sequenced donors out of eight were HCMV-seropositive, one seronegative. Roughly 6 donors showed dominant NKG2C+ clonotypes comprising roughly 1.0-7.5% of their CD8+ T cells. The CD3+CD56-NKG2C+ fraction of a handful of donors was likewise dominated by these clonotypes.

The receptor's source is a man between 50 and 59 years old who received an inactivated influenza vaccine. The chain links TRBV15 to TRBJ2-1; the match to TRBD2 covers 10 bases. The sample consisted of PBMCs from blood, taken on the day of vaccination. The CDR3 sequence: CATSARTSGTEQFF. For the CDR3, the DNA is TGTGCCACCAGCGCCAGGACTAGCGGCACCGAGCAGTTCTTC. The full variable domain, in which reference TRBV15 and TRBJ2-1 provide the parts outside the CDR3, is DAMVIQNPRYQVTQFGKPVTLSCSQTLNHNVMYWYQQKSSQAPKLLFHYYDKDFNNEADTPDNFQSRRPNTSFCFLDIRSPGLGDTAMYLCATSARTSGTEQFFGPGTRLTVL.